The rows below give T cell receptor beta chains drawn from one sample of a study of shared clonotypes between healthy human individuals. Some clones are missing from TCRdb's copy, which holds only in-frame ones; the method was immunoSEQ multiplex PCR. The sample consists of some 2,000,000 clones, about 95% of them appearing once. Sequencing was performed on naive CD8+ T cells sorted from blood. The receptors were gathered from a man aged 18 to 30 in good health. Each CDR3 is given with its conserved first and last residue. The D gene is left open where the match is weak. Some rows mark clone size as missing; the rest say once, few, many or name a class of expanded clone.

D	V	size	J	CDR3	DNA
TRBD2	TRBV6-5	NA	TRBJ2-7	CASSDGTSRYEQYF	TGTGCCAGCAGCGACGGGACTAGTCGGTACGAGCAGTACTTC
TRBD2	TRBV7-9	NA	TRBJ2-5	CASSLVAGTQETQYF	TGTGCCAGCAGCTTAGTAGCGGGGACCCAAGAGACCCAGTACTTC
NA	TRBV11-2	NA	TRBJ2-7	CASSPGTYPYEQYF	TGTGCCAGCAGCCCCGGGACGTACCCCTACGAGCAGTACTTC
NA	TRBV2	NA	TRBJ2-7	CASSEVVREDTYEQYF	TGTGCCAGCAGTGAAGTAGTTAGGGAGGATACCTACGAGCAGTACTTC
TRBD1	TRBV25-1	NA	TRBJ1-6	CASSHPGGFNSPLHF	TGTGCCAGCAGTCATCCAGGGGGGTTTAATTCACCCCTCCACTTT
NA	TRBV7-9	once	TRBJ1-4	CASSSTGGPNEKLFF	TGTGCCAGCAGCTCAACCGGGGGACCTAATGAAAAACTGTTTTTT
TRBD1	TRBV5-1	NA	TRBJ2-7	CASSPGQGSYEQYF	TGCGCCAGCAGCCCGGGACAGGGCTCCTACGAGCAGTACTTC
NA	TRBV9	NA	TRBJ1-2	CASSVGRELGYTF	TGTGCCAGCAGCGTAGGGAGGGAACTTGGCTACACCTTC
NA	TRBV19	NA	TRBJ1-2	CASSSGVGSPTNYGYTF	TGTGCCAGTAGTAGCGGTGTAGGGTCACCAACTAACTATGGCTACACCTTC
TRBD2	TRBV7-9	NA	TRBJ2-1	CASSFVAGGFNEQFF	TGTGCCAGCAGCTTTGTAGCGGGGGGATTCAATGAGCAGTTCTTC
TRBD1	TRBV7-2	NA	TRBJ2-7	CASSLAGTGFPYEQYF	TGTGCCAGCAGCCTAGCCGGGACAGGATTTCCCTACGAGCAGTACTTC
NA	TRBV6-1	NA	TRBJ1-4	CASSDAAPAKKLFF	TGTGCCAGCAGTGATGCCGCGCCCGCAAAAAAACTGTTTTTT
NA	TRBV10-1	NA	TRBJ2-1	CASSESRLGEQFF	TGCGCCAGCAGTGAGTCTCGGTTGGGTGAGCAGTTCTTC
TRBD2	TRBV2	NA	TRBJ2-7	CASRVLADPTYEQYF	TGTGCCAGCAGAGTACTAGCGGACCCTACCTACGAGCAGTACTTC
NA	TRBV11-2	NA	TRBJ1-2	CASTLSRDYGYTF	TGTGCCAGCACCCTTAGCAGGGATTATGGCTACACCTTC
NA	TRBV27	NA	TRBJ1-5	CASSLGGYSNQPQHF	TGTGCCAGCAGCCTAGGGGGATATAGCAATCAGCCCCAGCATTTT
TRBD1	TRBV2	NA	TRBJ2-7	CASQGDSRLSYEQYF	TGTGCCTCCCAGGGGGACAGCCGTCTTAGCTACGAGCAGTACTTC
NA	TRBV27	NA	TRBJ1-5	CASSFLGPSYSNQPQHF	TGTGCCAGCAGTTTCCTCGGTCCGTCCTATAGCAATCAGCCCCAGCATTTT
TRBD1	TRBV30	NA	TRBJ1-2	CAWSPGQGFVGYTF	TGTGCCTGGAGTCCAGGACAGGGTTTTGTTGGCTACACCTTC
TRBD2	TRBV11-2	few	TRBJ2-5	CASSLAGGPGETQYF	TGTGCCAGCAGCTTAGCGGGAGGGCCAGGGGAGACCCAGTACTTC
NA	TRBV7-2	once	TRBJ1-5	CASSPIGLTPNQPQHF	TGTGCCAGCAGCCCCATCGGGCTTACCCCCAATCAGCCCCAGCATTTT
TRBD1	TRBV10-1	NA	TRBJ2-7	CASSRAPGQGEQYF	TGCGCCAGCAGCCGAGCCCCGGGACAGGGCGAGCAGTACTTC
NA	TRBV19	NA	TRBJ1-2	CASSSPETVFYGYTF	TGTGCCAGTAGTTCCCCTGAGACAGTCTTCTATGGCTACACCTTC
NA	TRBV2	few	TRBJ2-3	CASSDFTDTQYF	TGTGCCAGCAGTGACTTCACAGATACGCAGTATTTT
TRBD1	TRBV5-1	once	TRBJ1-2	CASSLGGQEVEGYTF	TGCGCCAGCAGCTTGGGGGGACAGGAGGTGGAGGGCTACACCTTC
NA	TRBV6-5	NA	TRBJ2-3	CASSYSRPSTDTQYF	TGTGCCAGCAGTTACAGCAGGCCAAGCACAGATACGCAGTATTTT
NA	TRBV5-1	NA	TRBJ1-2	CASNPGHPGSGYTF	TGCGCCAGCAACCCTGGACATCCTGGTTCGGGCTACACCTTC
TRBD2	TRBV2	NA	TRBJ2-7	CASSEYGLAETYEQYF	TGTGCCAGCAGTGAGTACGGGCTAGCGGAAACCTACGAGCAGTACTTC
NA	TRBV9	once	TRBJ1-1	CASSPGPTEAFF	TGTGCCAGCAGCCCCGGACCCACTGAAGCTTTCTTT
NA	TRBV7-9	NA	TRBJ2-7	CASSPRWEQYF	TGTGCCAGCAGCCCCCGGTGGGAGCAGTACTTC
NA	TRBV19	NA	TRBJ2-3	CASSIDQSFTDTQYF	TGTGCCAGTAGTATAGATCAGTCCTTCACAGATACGCAGTATTTT
TRBD1	TRBV4-1	NA	TRBJ1-2	CASSPRQGGGYGYTF	TGCGCCAGCAGCCCCCGACAGGGGGGGGGCTATGGCTACACCTTC
NA	TRBV10-2	NA	TRBJ1-6	CASIPGPGSPLHF	TGCGCCAGCATTCCGGGGCCGGGTTCACCCCTCCACTTT
TRBD1	TRBV9	NA	TRBJ2-2	CASTLGQGRAGELFF	TGTGCCAGCACCCTAGGACAGGGAAGGGCCGGGGAGCTGTTTTTT
NA	TRBV7-7	NA	TRBJ2-7	CASSLRDGYEQYF	TGTGCTAGCAGCTTACGGGACGGCTACGAGCAGTACTTC
TRBD1	TRBV7-9	NA	TRBJ1-1	CASSSPWDSKNTEAFF	TGTGCCAGCAGCTCGCCTTGGGACAGTAAGAACACTGAAGCTTTCTTT
NA	TRBV10-1	NA	TRBJ1-2	CASSESLETTPGYGYTF	TGCGCCAGCAGTGAGTCGTTGGAAACGACCCCAGGCTATGGCTACACCTTC